This TCR beta chain was found in a study of blood T cell repertoires in COVID-19. Using immunoSEQ multiplex PCR, the repertoire was profiled, and TCRdb retains in-frame clones only, with some absent. Counted here are a few hundred thousand clones, around nine tenths occurring once; the ten biggest clones make up approximately 2.9%. All enrollees were roughly 18 to 95 years old and from around 25 US areas. Before they entered the study, exposed participants had met a COVID-19 case within 2 weeks. V lost 3 bases and J lost 3; bases outside the gene matches: 6. This CDR3 comprises 14 residues. The germline V gene encodes CDR1 SGHNT and CDR2 YYREEE (reference sequence).

This clonotype was sampled from a woman in her fifties or sixties who had been exposed to COVID-19. Sequenced input: PBMCs or T cells enriched from blood (not recorded which). The V and J genes are TRBV5-4 and TRBJ2-7; TRBD2 matches at 7 bases. The CDR3 DNA reads TGTGCCAGCAGCTCGCCGGGACTATTCTACGAGCAGTACTTC. As protein: CASSSPGLFYEQYF.